This TCR beta chain is drawn from a study of blood T cells in healthy people across ages. Trimming took off 1 base at V and 3 bases at J, with 7 bases between the two ends. CDR3 length equals 13 residues. Germline V gene data show CDR1 as LNHDA and CDR2 as SQIVND (reference sequence). Then a second PCR, running roughly 7 to 11 cycles, was carried out with a sample-barcoded 5' primer and a J-beta primer mix. Each cDNA molecule was tagged by a template-switch adaptor with 12 random nucleotides. At least 2.5 million CDR3-containing paired-end reads were obtained per sample. TCRdb re-derived calls from the 5' RACE reads in MiXCR, one entry per CDR3 protein. The repertoire includes fewer than 2,000,000 distinct CDR3 sequences, 34% of them detected once, and about 11% sits in the top ten.

V gene TRBV19 combines with J gene TRBJ2-7; maybe TRBD2 (5 bases). The sequenced material came from blood. The receptor comes from a woman between 25 and 40 years old in good health. The CDR3 nucleotides are TGTGCCAGTAGTATAGGGGAGAGCTACGAGCAGTACTTC. Its protein is CASSIGESYEQYF.